The 3 T cell receptor beta chains given below trace back to one sample, sequenced in a study of response to subunit inactivated influenza vaccine. One entry per CDR3 protein, called by TCRdb with MiXCR from the RT-PCR reads. The table shows about 620,000 distinct CDR3 sequences, with about 11% occurring only once. The sample was also linked to a second study, of T cells expressing NK-cell markers. In that study: 5'RACE template switching with UMIs generated TCR beta cDNA.

This material consisted of PBMCs from blood, taken on the day of vaccination. These receptors were taken from a man aged 50 or older who received an inactivated influenza vaccine.

The rearrangement joins TRBV20-1 to TRBJ2-1; TRBD2 aligns across 11 bases. The CDR3 is 14 amino acids. Germline CDR1 DFQATT, CDR2 SNEGSKA (reference sequence). Trimming cost V 0 bases and J 12 bases; bases outside gene matches: 7. Here the CDR3 DNA reads TGCAGTGCTAGAGATAGTACTAGCGGGGGAGGGCAGTTCTTC. This encodes CSARDSTSGGGQFF.

The rearrangement uses TRBV4-2 and TRBJ2-7, with D unclear. This CDR3 is built from 14 residues. Trimming pared 9 bases from V and 3 bases from J, leaving 18 bases between. The V gene's germline CDR1 is LGHNA and CDR2 YNFKEQ. CDR3 DNA: TGTGCCAGGGGCCCCGGGCTCCCCTGCTACGAGCAGTACTTC. Its protein is CARGPGLPCYEQYF.

The table lists this clonotype with a few counts. The chain is built from TRBV10-2 and TRBJ2-7; 10 bases agree with TRBD1. Germline-derived CDR1 and CDR2 are WSHSY and SAAADI. This CDR3 comprises 14 residues. With 2 bases clipped from V and 5 bases from J, the junction kept 3 bases outside the gene matches. The CDR3 DNA reads TGCGCCAGCAGTGAGCCGGACAGGGGGGACGAGCAGTACTTC. It translates to CASSEPDRGDEQYF.